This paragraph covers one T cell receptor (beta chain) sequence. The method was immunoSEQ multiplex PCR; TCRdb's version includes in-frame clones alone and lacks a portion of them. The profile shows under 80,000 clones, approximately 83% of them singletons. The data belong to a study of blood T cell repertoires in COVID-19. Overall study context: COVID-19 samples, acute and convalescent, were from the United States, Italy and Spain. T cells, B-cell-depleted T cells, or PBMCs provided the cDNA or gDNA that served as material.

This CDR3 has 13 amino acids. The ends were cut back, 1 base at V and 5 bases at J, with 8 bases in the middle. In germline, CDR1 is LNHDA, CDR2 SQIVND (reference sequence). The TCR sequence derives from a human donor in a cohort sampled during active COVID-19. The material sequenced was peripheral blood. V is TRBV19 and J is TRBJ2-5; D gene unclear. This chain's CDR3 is CASSIGLTETQYF. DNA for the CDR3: TGTGCCAGTAGTATAGGTCTAACCGAGACCCAGTACTTC.